The 9 T cell receptor beta chains given below trace back to one sample, sequenced in a study of cytomegalovirus exposure and HLA in healthy donors. Here immunoSEQ multiplex PCR was the method, and the copy in TCRdb shows in-frame clones only, minus some. The data contain some 130,000 clones, approximately 94% of them singletons. Material for sequencing was PBMCs. These receptors originate from a man aged 18 to 30 in good health and CMV-seropositive.

This chain connects TRBV7-3 to TRBJ2-3; TRBD2 matches 7 bases. The junction had 4 bases not matched to a gene; V was cut back by 5 bases and J by 8 bases. The germline gives CDR1 SGHTA, CDR2 FQGTGA. The CDR3 has 12 amino acids. CDR3 loop: CASSEGRATQYF. CDR3 nucleotides: TGTGCCAGCAGCGAAGGGAGGGCTACGCAGTATTTT.

This clone was detected only once. V and J are TRBV7-9 and TRBJ1-5; 9 positions match TRBD1. The V segment lost 3 bases and the J segment 4 bases; nucleotides outside the gene matches: 4. This CDR3 has 15 residues. Germline V lookup: CDR1 SEHNR, CDR2 FQNEAQ (reference sequence). Here the CDR3 reads CASSLEGTGNQPQHF. CDR3 DNA sequence: TGTGCCAGCAGCTTGGAAGGGACAGGGAATCAGCCCCAGCATTTT.

V usage is TRBV6-5 and J usage is TRBJ1-1; perhaps TRBD1 as D (5 bases). This CDR3 has 12 residues. V was trimmed by 5 bases and J by 9 bases, leaving 13 bases between them. Germline CDR1 reads MNHEY; CDR2 reads SVGAGI. The CDR3 nucleotides read TGTGCCAGCAGTCCCGCGGGACGTAAAGCTTTCTTT. Translated: CASSPAGRKAFF.

This clone was recorded a few times. This sequence joins TRBV6-1 and TRBJ1-4, with TRBD1 as a possible D gene (5 bases). The CDR3 length is 13 residues. Germline V gives CDR1 MNHNS, CDR2 SASEGT. The V end lost 8 bases, the J end lost 4 bases, and 11 bases lay between the germline ends. The CDR3 nucleotides are TGTGCCAGCGGTCGGGACTTTAATGAAAAACTGTTTTTT. It yields the protein CASGRDFNEKLFF.

V and J are TRBV7-8 and TRBJ2-1, with TRBD2 identical over 13 bases. Germline CDR1 SGHVS, CDR2 FQNEAQ. J was trimmed by 8 bases and V by 1 base; bases with no gene match: 8. This CDR3 is built from 17 residues. For the CDR3, the DNA is TGTGCCAGCAGCTTAGTTACCGGGACTAGCGGGATCGATGAGCAGTTCTTC. Its protein product is CASSLVTGTSGIDEQFF.

The V call is TRBV5-1, the J call TRBJ2-7; TRBD2 aligns across 8 bases. The CDR3 has 14 residues. The germline V gene encodes CDR1 SGHRS and CDR2 YFSETQ. The V and J ends lost 2 bases and 6 bases, in that order; junction bases with no gene match: 7. For the CDR3, the DNA is TGCGCCAGCAGCTTTGACGCGGGAGGTCGCGAGCAGTACTTC. Protein: CASSFDAGGREQYF.

The chain is built from TRBV7-9 and TRBJ1-4, with D unresolved. The CDR3 sequence is 12 residues long. The germline V gene encodes CDR1 SEHNR and CDR2 FQNEAQ (reference sequence). The germline V and J ends were trimmed by 1 base and 11 bases, with 8 bases remaining between them. The CDR3 DNA reads as TGTGCCAGCAGCTTAGGAGTCACGAAACTGTTTTTT. Translated: CASSLGVTKLFF.

This chain links TRBV10-3 with TRBJ2-2; perhaps TRBD2 as D (5 bases). CDR1 and CDR2 from the germline V gene are ENHRY and SYGVKD. V lost 10 bases and J lost 1, with 10 bases in between. The CDR3 is 13 amino acids. CDR3 coding DNA: TGTGCCAGCGCCGCGGGGAACACCGGGGAGCTGTTTTTT. It specifies CASAAGNTGELFF.

The V and J genes are TRBV2 and TRBJ1-2; D remains ambiguous. Per germline, CDR1 SNHLY and CDR2 FYNNEI. V dropped 1 base and J dropped 7 bases, with 10 bases sitting between them. This CDR3 has 13 residues. The DNA for the CDR3 is TGTGCCAGCAGTGAAGGGGCTGGGCGTGGCTACACCTTC. It codes for CASSEGAGRGYTF.